Listed below are T cell receptor beta chains from one sample, sequenced in a study of blood T cell repertoires in COVID-19. Clones were sequenced by immunoSEQ multiplex PCR, and TCRdb holds only the in-frame ones, with some missing. The sample lists 200,000 to 250,000 clones; approximately 88% were seen once. Specimen: peripheral blood. Receptors were obtained from a woman aged 30 to 39 with COVID-19, enrolled during active disease. CDR3s include the opening cysteine and the closing phenylalanine or tryptophan. A D gene is named only where the DNA matches it firmly. Only some rows state a clone size, as once, few, many or a class for expanded clones.

V: TRBV11-3
length: 19
D: TRBD2
size: once
J: TRBJ2-4
CDR3: CASSARTATSGGAKNIQYF
DNA: TGTGCCAGCAGCGCCCGGACGGCAACTAGCGGGGGAGCCAAAAACATTCAGTACTTC

V: TRBV19
length: 15
D: TRBD1
size: NA
J: TRBJ1-2
CDR3: CASSMSRDRDDGYTF
DNA: TGTGCCAGTAGTATGTCCCGGGACAGGGATGATGGCTACACCTTC

V: TRBV21-1
length: 16
D: NA
size: once
J: TRBJ2-5
CDR3: CASSKLRGQGEETQYF
DNA: TGTGCCAGCAGCAAACTCCGCGGACAGGGGGAAGAGACCCAGTACTTC

V: TRBV29-1
length: 14
D: TRBD2
size: medium-sized
J: TRBJ2-2
CDR3: CSVFGTSSPGELFF
DNA: TGCAGCGTTTTTGGGACTAGCAGCCCCGGGGAGCTGTTTTTT

V: TRBV9
length: 14
D: NA
size: NA
J: TRBJ2-2
CDR3: CASSPSTYTGELFF
DNA: TGTGCCAGCAGCCCTTCGACATACACCGGGGAGCTGTTTTTT

V: TRBV6-2/TRBV6-3
length: 14
D: NA
size: NA
J: TRBJ1-5
CDR3: CASSRDSRNQPQHF
DNA: TGTGCCAGCAGTAGAGACAGCCGCAATCAGCCCCAGCATTTT

V: TRBV7-2
length: 14
D: TRBD2
size: NA
J: TRBJ2-1
CDR3: CASAGTSGIVEQFF
DNA: TGTGCCAGCGCCGGGACTAGCGGGATTGTTGAGCAGTTCTTC

V: TRBV5-1
length: 16
D: NA
size: NA
J: TRBJ2-1
CDR3: CASSIALSGSYNEQFF
DNA: TGCGCCAGCAGCATAGCCCTAAGCGGATCCTACAATGAGCAGTTCTTC

V: TRBV5-4
length: 10
D: NA
size: NA
J: TRBJ1-2
CDR3: CASSGPGYTF
DNA: TGTGCCAGCAGTGGGCCCGGCTACACCTTC

V: TRBV5-1
length: 15
D: NA
size: NA
J: TRBJ2-7
CDR3: CASALSGTSSYEQYF
DNA: TGCGCCAGCGCCCTGTCCGGGACATCATCCTACGAGCAGTACTTC

V: TRBV11-2
length: 14
D: NA
size: NA
J: TRBJ2-2
CDR3: CASSLGGDTGELFF
DNA: TGTGCCAGCAGCTTAGGGGGGGACACCGGGGAGCTGTTTTTT

V: TRBV15
length: 17
D: TRBD1
size: NA
J: TRBJ1-6
CDR3: CATSTSSGQGGYSPLHF
DNA: TGTGCCACCAGCACCTCCTCAGGACAGGGGGGGTATTCACCCCTCCACTTT

V: TRBV4-3
length: 15
D: NA
size: NA
J: TRBJ2-2
CDR3: CASSQDRLAFGELFF
DNA: TGCGCCAGCAGCCAAGATCGTCTAGCGTTCGGGGAGCTGTTTTTT

V: TRBV7-8
length: 16
D: NA
size: NA
J: TRBJ1-3
CDR3: CASSRGGQSSGNTIYF
DNA: TGTGCCAGCAGCAGGGGGGGGCAGAGCTCTGGAAACACCATATATTTT

V: TRBV5-4
length: 15
D: NA
size: NA
J: TRBJ2-1
CDR3: CASSLGSTGFDEQFF
DNA: TGTGCCAGCAGCTTGGGGTCGACGGGATTCGATGAGCAGTTCTTC

V: TRBV19
length: 13
D: TRBD1
size: NA
J: TRBJ1-2
CDR3: CASLRGRNDGYTF
DNA: TGTGCCAGCCTAAGGGGGCGGAATGATGGCTACACCTTC

V: TRBV5-1
length: 16
D: TRBD2
size: NA
J: TRBJ2-5
CDR3: CASSSGLAGGAETQYF
DNA: TGCGCCAGCAGCTCAGGACTAGCGGGGGGTGCGGAGACCCAGTACTTC

V: TRBV4-1
length: 14
D: NA
size: NA
J: TRBJ2-1
CDR3: CASSLVGGPPEQFF
DNA: TGCGCCAGCAGCCTTGTGGGAGGCCCCCCCGAGCAGTTCTTC

V: TRBV10-3
length: 16
D: TRBD1
size: NA
J: TRBJ1-2
CDR3: CAISAPPDRVWGGYTF
DNA: TGTGCCATCAGTGCGCCCCCTGACAGGGTCTGGGGTGGCTACACCTTC

V: TRBV2
length: 16
D: NA
size: NA
J: TRBJ2-1
CDR3: CASMTEQGLPANEQFF
DNA: TGTGCCAGCATGACGGAGCAGGGACTCCCGGCCAATGAGCAGTTCTTC

V: TRBV19
length: 17
D: NA
size: NA
J: TRBJ1-6
CDR3: CASSEGRWHSSNSPLHF
DNA: TGTGCCAGTAGTGAAGGTCGCTGGCACAGTTCGAATTCACCCCTCCACTTT

V: TRBV5-8
length: 17
D: TRBD1
size: few
J: TRBJ1-5
CDR3: CASSFGQGAPGNQPQHF
DNA: TGTGCCAGCAGCTTCGGGCAGGGGGCGCCTGGCAATCAGCCCCAGCATTTT

V: TRBV7-9
length: 13
D: NA
size: NA
J: TRBJ1-6
CDR3: CASSLDQYSPLHF
DNA: TGTGCCAGCAGCTTAGACCAGTACTCACCCCTCCACTTT

V: TRBV6-5
length: 16
D: NA
size: NA
J: TRBJ1-4
CDR3: CASSYLPTATNEKLFF
DNA: TGTGCCAGCAGTTACCTACCGACAGCAACTAATGAAAAACTGTTTTTT

V: TRBV29-1
length: 13
D: NA
size: NA
J: TRBJ1-4
CDR3: CSVGVQGHEKLFF
DNA: TGCAGCGTTGGGGTACAGGGCCATGAAAAACTGTTTTTT

V: TRBV27
length: 16
D: TRBD1
size: once
J: TRBJ1-5
CDR3: CASSTIQGAGGQPQHF
DNA: TGTGCCAGCAGTACCATACAGGGGGCCGGGGGTCAGCCCCAGCATTTT

V: TRBV10-1
length: 13
D: NA
size: once
J: TRBJ2-7
CDR3: CASSGSMSYEQYF
DNA: TGCGCCAGCAGTGGGAGCATGTCCTACGAGCAGTACTTC

V: TRBV25-1
length: 13
D: TRBD1
size: few
J: TRBJ2-7
CDR3: CASGHTGGSEQYF
DNA: TGTGCCAGCGGCCACACAGGGGGCTCCGAGCAGTACTTC

V: TRBV5-4
length: 14
D: TRBD1
size: NA
J: TRBJ1-2
CDR3: CASSWDRESGGYTF
DNA: TGTGCCAGCAGCTGGGACAGGGAATCGGGTGGCTACACCTTC

V: TRBV6-2/TRBV6-3
length: 16
D: TRBD2
size: NA
J: TRBJ2-7
CDR3: CASSNRRAGTAYGQYF
DNA: TGTGCCAGCAGTAACCGCCGAGCGGGAACTGCCTATGGGCAGTACTTC

V: TRBV21-1
length: 16
D: NA
size: NA
J: TRBJ2-1
CDR3: CASSKGASGAYNEQFF
DNA: TGTGCCAGCAGCAAAGGAGCCAGCGGGGCCTACAATGAGCAGTTCTTC

V: TRBV5-4
length: 15
D: NA
size: NA
J: TRBJ1-1
CDR3: CASSYLGRENTEAFF
DNA: TGTGCCAGCAGCTACCTGGGCAGGGAGAACACTGAAGCTTTCTTT

V: TRBV15
length: 15
D: TRBD2
size: NA
J: TRBJ2-1
CDR3: CATSRGLAGANEQFF
DNA: TGTGCCACCAGCAGGGGACTAGCGGGGGCTAATGAGCAGTTCTTC

V: TRBV13
length: 12
D: TRBD1
size: NA
J: TRBJ1-2
CDR3: CASSLGQTGYTF
DNA: TGTGCCAGCAGCCTGGGACAGACTGGCTACACCTTC

V: TRBV7-9
length: 14
D: NA
size: NA
J: TRBJ1-3
CDR3: CASSYTGSGNTIYF
DNA: TGTGCCAGCAGCTACACAGGATCTGGAAACACCATATATTTT

V: TRBV6-5
length: 11
D: NA
size: NA
J: TRBJ2-1
CDR3: CASSRGDEQFF
DNA: TGTGCCAGCAGTCGGGGAGATGAGCAGTTCTTC

V: TRBV10-3
length: 17
D: NA
size: few
J: TRBJ1-1
CDR3: CAISESPVGVGGTEAFF
DNA: TGTGCCATCAGTGAGTCCCCGGTGGGCGTGGGAGGCACTGAAGCTTTCTTT

V: TRBV3-1/TRBV3-2
length: 15
D: NA
size: once
J: TRBJ1-4
CDR3: CASSHRTPRGEKLFF
DNA: TGTGCCAGCAGCCACCGGACCCCTAGGGGCGAAAAACTGTTTTTT

V: TRBV29-1
length: 15
D: NA
size: NA
J: TRBJ1-1
CDR3: CSVIFGSSGDTEAFF
DNA: TGCAGCGTTATATTCGGCTCCTCAGGGGACACTGAAGCTTTCTTT

V: TRBV3-1/TRBV3-2
length: 14
D: TRBD1
size: NA
J: TRBJ1-1
CDR3: CASSLNLGQGEAFF
DNA: TGTGCCAGCAGCCTGAACTTGGGACAGGGGGAAGCTTTCTTT

V: TRBV6-5
length: 16
D: TRBD2
size: NA
J: TRBJ2-3
CDR3: CASSYPTSGGTDTQYF
DNA: TGTGCCAGCAGTTACCCGACTAGCGGGGGAACAGATACGCAGTATTTT

V: TRBV28
length: 15
D: NA
size: NA
J: TRBJ1-4
CDR3: CASSNPGLSNEKLFF
DNA: TGTGCCAGCAGTAATCCGGGACTGAGTAATGAAAAACTGTTTTTT

V: TRBV19
length: 16
D: TRBD1
size: NA
J: TRBJ2-3
CDR3: CASSTLTGQDSDTQYF
DNA: TGTGCCAGTAGTACATTGACAGGGCAAGATTCAGATACGCAGTATTTT

V: TRBV5-1
length: 13
D: NA
size: NA
J: TRBJ1-4
CDR3: CASSLQDREKLFF
DNA: TGCGCCAGCAGCTTGCAGGACAGAGAAAAACTGTTTTTT

V: TRBV4-3
length: 16
D: TRBD2
size: NA
J: TRBJ2-1
CDR3: CASSPRTSGSINEQFF
DNA: TGCGCCAGCAGCCCCCGGACTAGCGGGAGTATTAATGAGCAGTTCTTC

V: TRBV7-2
length: 17
D: TRBD2
size: NA
J: TRBJ2-3
CDR3: CASSLGPLAGNTDTQYF
DNA: TGTGCCAGCAGCTTAGGCCCACTAGCGGGAAACACAGATACGCAGTATTTT

V: TRBV13
length: 19
D: TRBD2
size: NA
J: TRBJ2-3
CDR3: CASSFSLAGGGSDGDTQYF
DNA: TGTGCCAGCAGCTTTAGCCTAGCGGGAGGGGGGTCGGATGGAGATACGCAGTATTTT

V: TRBV18
length: 14
D: NA
size: NA
J: TRBJ2-1
CDR3: CASSPGTQIYEQFF
DNA: TGTGCCAGCTCGCCCGGGACACAGATATATGAGCAGTTCTTC

V: TRBV24-1
length: 19
D: TRBD1
size: once
J: TRBJ1-5
CDR3: CATSDNRDRVLWSYQPQHF
DNA: TGTGCCACCAGTGACAACCGGGACAGGGTCCTCTGGAGTTATCAGCCCCAGCATTTT

V: TRBV10-2
length: 14
D: NA
size: few
J: TRBJ2-7
CDR3: CASSEAGPTYEQYF
DNA: TGCGCCAGCAGTGAGGCGGGGCCTACCTACGAGCAGTACTTC

V: TRBV7-9
length: 16
D: TRBD2
size: NA
J: TRBJ2-2
CDR3: CASSTGTSGNTGELFF
DNA: TGTGCCAGCAGCACAGGGACTAGCGGGAACACCGGGGAGCTGTTTTTT